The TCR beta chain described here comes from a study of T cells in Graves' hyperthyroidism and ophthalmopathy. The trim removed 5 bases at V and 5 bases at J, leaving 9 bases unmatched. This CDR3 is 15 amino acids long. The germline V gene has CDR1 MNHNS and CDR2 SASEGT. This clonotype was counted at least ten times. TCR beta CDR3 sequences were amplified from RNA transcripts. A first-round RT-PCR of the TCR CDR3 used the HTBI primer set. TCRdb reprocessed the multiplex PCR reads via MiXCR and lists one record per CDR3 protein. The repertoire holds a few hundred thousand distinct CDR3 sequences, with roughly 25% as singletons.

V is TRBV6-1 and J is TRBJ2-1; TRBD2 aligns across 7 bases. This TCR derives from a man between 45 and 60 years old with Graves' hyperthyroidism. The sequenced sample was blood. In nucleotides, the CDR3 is TGTGCCAGCAGTATTAGCGGGCGAAGCCACAATGAGCAGTTCTTC. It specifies CASSISGRSHNEQFF.